Each of the 21 T cell receptor beta chains below was sequenced from the same sample in a study of blood T cell repertoires in COVID-19. The method was immunoSEQ multiplex PCR; TCRdb's version includes in-frame clones alone and lacks a portion of them. The profile shows over 85,000 clones, 80% to 90% of them singletons. Material: peripheral blood. The receptors originated from a woman older than 75 with acute or convalescent COVID-19.

The chain is built from TRBV9 and TRBJ2-5, with 7 bases identical to TRBD2. Germline CDR1 reads SGDLS; CDR2 reads YYNGEE. The CDR3 spans 14 residues. V gave up 4 bases and J gave up 4 bases; unmatched junction bases: 7. For the CDR3, the DNA is TGTGCCAGCAGCCCCGGGACTACTGGAGAGACCCAGTACTTC. Translating gives CASSPGTTGETQYF.

This chain uses TRBV5-1 with TRBJ2-7, with a weak D call TRBD2 (6 bases). CDR1 is SGHRS and CDR2 is YFSETQ in the germline V gene. The CDR3 sequence is 17 residues long. The V end was cut by 0 bases, the J end by 1 base, with 17 bases between. CDR3 in amino acids: CASSLVSGTSYSYEQYF. The DNA of the CDR3 is TGCGCCAGCAGCTTGGTTTCCGGGACTTCTTATTCCTACGAGCAGTACTTC.

The rearrangement uses TRBV6-5 and TRBJ2-7, with 7 positions matching TRBD1. With V trimmed by 7 bases and J by 3 bases, 0 bases remained unmatched. Germline V lookup: CDR1 MNHEY, CDR2 SVGAGI. The CDR3 spans 11 residues. The CDR3 DNA sequence: TGTGCCAGCACAGGGGGCTACGAGCAGTACTTC. This codes for CASTGGYEQYF.

This clone was seen a handful of times. The V and J genes are TRBV6-5 and TRBJ2-7; D is unresolved. V lost 3 bases to trimming and J lost 3 bases, with 9 bases between them. The CDR3 spans 13 residues. CDR1 and CDR2 (germline): MNHEY, SVGAGI. In DNA, the CDR3 is TGTGCCAGCAGTTATCACGCGGACTACGAGCAGTACTTC. It yields the protein CASSYHADYEQYF.

The J gene is TRBJ2-3, the V gene TRBV9, with 8 bases that match TRBD1. Germline values: CDR1 SGDLS, CDR2 YYNGEE. CDR3 length: 15 amino acids. Trimming took 4 bases from V and 1 from J; bases not matched to a gene: 5. The CDR3 coding sequence is TGTGCCAGCAGCACACAGGACAGGGGCACAGATACGCAGTATTTT. Protein: CASSTQDRGTDTQYF. Filled out from reference TRBV9 and TRBJ2-3, the complete variable domain reads DSGVTQTPKHLITATGQRVTLRCSPRSGDLSVYWYQQSLDQGLQFLIQYYNGEERAKGNILERFSAQQFPDLHSELNLSSLELGDSALYFCASSTQDRGTDTQYFGPGTRLTVL.

The chain employs TRBV24-1 and TRBJ1-3, with no clear D. The CDR3 runs 12 residues. Per the germline V gene, CDR1 is KGHDR and CDR2 is SFDVKD. The V and J ends lost 5 bases and 4 bases respectively, with 5 bases between them. The CDR3 coding sequence is TGTGCCACCAGTGCAGGAGGAAACACCATATATTTT. As protein: CATSAGGNTIYF.

The chain joins TRBV9 to TRBJ1-4; D is perhaps TRBD1 (5 bases). V shed 3 bases and J shed 7 bases, with 7 bases lying between them. From germline, CDR1 is SGDLS and CDR2 YYNGEE. This CDR3 region has 12 residues. CDR3 DNA: TGTGCCAGCAGCGATACAGGTGAAAAACTGTTTTTT. Its protein is CASSDTGEKLFF.

The chain combines TRBV11-3 with TRBJ2-5; no clear D. From germline, CDR1 is SGHNT and CDR2 YENEEA. This CDR3 region has 13 residues. The V and J ends lost 2 bases and 1 base respectively, with 5 bases between them. The CDR3 DNA reads as TGTGCCAGCAGCTTAACTCCCCAAGAGACCCAGTACTTC. Its protein is CASSLTPQETQYF. Together with reference TRBV11-3 and TRBJ2-5, the CDR3 gives the full variable domain: EAGVVQSPRYKIIEKKQPVAFWCNPISGHNTLYWYLQNLGQGPELLIRYENEEAVDDSQLPKDRFSAERLKGVDSTLKIQPAELGDSAVYLCASSLTPQETQYFGPGTRLLVL.

This chain uses TRBV5-8 with TRBJ1-1; 10 nucleotides line up with TRBD1. The trim removed 4 bases at V and 5 bases at J, leaving 5 bases unmatched. CDR1 is SGHTS and CDR2 is YDEGEE in the germline V gene. The CDR3 has 14 residues. The chain's CDR3 is CASSGDRGVTEAFF. As DNA, the CDR3 is TGTGCCAGCAGCGGGGACAGGGGAGTAACTGAAGCTTTCTTT.

The CDR3 here is CASSSQIHSNQPQHF. The CDR3 DNA is TGTGCCAGCAGTTCACAGATACATAGCAATCAGCCCCAGCATTTT. The chain links TRBV28 to TRBJ1-5; D ambiguous. CDR1 and CDR2 from the germline V gene are MDHEN and SYDVKM. This CDR3 contains 15 residues. Trimming pared 4 bases from V and 0 bases from J, leaving 10 bases between.

The chain carries TRBV5-1 and TRBJ2-5, with TRBD1 identical over 9 bases. Looked up from germline, CDR1 is SGHRS and CDR2 is YFSETQ. The J segment lost 4 bases and the V segment lost 4 bases, leaving 11 bases of the junction unmatched. This CDR3 is 16 amino acids long. This CDR3 is CASSPRQGGYLETQYF. The CDR3 DNA follows: TGCGCCAGCAGCCCGAGACAGGGGGGCTATTTAGAGACCCAGTACTTC. The full variable domain, rest sourced from reference TRBV5-1 and TRBJ2-5, is KAGVTQTPRYLIKTRGQQVTLSCSPISGHRSVSWYQQTPGQGLQFLFEYFSETQRNKGNFPGRFSGRQFSNSRSEMNVSTLELGDSALYLCASSPRQGGYLETQYFGPGTRLLVL.

This sequence joins TRBV11-3 and TRBJ2-7, with TRBD2 as a possible D gene (6 bases). Trimming pared 2 bases from V and 2 bases from J, leaving 10 bases between. Germline V gene data show CDR1 as SGHNT and CDR2 as YENEEA. The CDR3 contains 14 residues. In DNA form, the CDR3 reads TGTGCCAGCAGCTTATTGTGGGGGGCCTACGAGCAGTACTTC. Translated, it gives CASSLLWGAYEQYF.

This chain connects TRBV5-1 to TRBJ2-1, with 10 positions matching TRBD1. V shed 4 bases, J shed 9 bases, and the junction held 1 base outside the gene matches. CDR1 is SGHRS, CDR2 YFSETQ, per germline. This CDR3 has 12 residues. The CDR3 DNA reads as TGCGCCAGCAGCGGACAGGGGGGTGAGCAGTTCTTC. This gives the protein CASSGQGGEQFF. The variable domain in full, completed from reference TRBV5-1 and TRBJ2-1, reads KAGVTQTPRYLIKTRGQQVTLSCSPISGHRSVSWYQQTPGQGLQFLFEYFSETQRNKGNFPGRFSGRQFSNSRSEMNVSTLELGDSALYLCASSGQGGEQFFGPGTRLTVL.

V gene TRBV24-1 combines with J gene TRBJ1-3, with D tentatively TRBD1 (6 bases). V was pared by 4 bases and J by 4 bases, with 16 bases between. Looked up from germline, CDR1 is KGHDR and CDR2 is SFDVKD. The length of the CDR3 is 16 residues. The CDR3 coding sequence is TGTGCCACCAGTGACCCGGCAGGGGCGAGCGGAAACACCATATATTTT. Translating gives CATSDPAGASGNTIYF.

V usage is TRBV9 and J usage is TRBJ1-4; D is perhaps TRBD1 (6 bases). V was pared by 2 bases and J by 4 bases, with 12 bases between. The CDR3 extends over 15 amino acids. Germline CDR1 reads SGDLS; CDR2 reads YYNGEE. The CDR3 DNA is TGTGCCAGCAGCGTGGAAGGCAGGGGTAATGAAAAACTGTTTTTT. It yields the protein CASSVEGRGNEKLFF.

The V and J genes are TRBV7-2 and TRBJ1-6, with D possibly matching TRBD1 (5 bases). Looked up from germline, CDR1 is SGHTA and CDR2 is FQGNSA. V was shortened by 5 bases and J by 10 bases, with 18 bases between the two germline ends. CDR3 size: 15 residues. In DNA form, the CDR3 reads TGTGCCAGCAGCCTAGTGGGGGGAGGGGAATCACCCCTCCACTTT. Protein sequence: CASSLVGGGESPLHF.

The V and J genes are TRBV28 and TRBJ1-2, with 7 bases aligning to TRBD1. Trimming at V came to 3 bases and at J to 0 bases, leaving 10 bases not matched to a gene. Looked up from germline, CDR1 is MDHEN and CDR2 is SYDVKM. This CDR3 contains 17 residues. CDR3 bases: TGTGCCAGCAGTTTTCTCGGACAGGAAGGGGCTAACTATGGCTACACCTTC. Translation gives CASSFLGQEGANYGYTF.

V and J are TRBV28 and TRBJ2-3; D is perhaps TRBD2 (7 bases). Trimming stripped 4 bases from V and 0 bases from J, with 14 bases between. This CDR3 region has 16 residues. Germline V lookup: CDR1 MDHEN, CDR2 SYDVKM. CDR3 region: CASSSPGGNSTDTQYF. In nucleotides, the CDR3 is TGTGCCAGCAGTTCTCCGGGGGGCAATAGCACAGATACGCAGTATTTT.

The genes are TRBV5-1 and TRBJ2-7; TRBD1 matches 12 bases. The germline V gene encodes CDR1 SGHRS and CDR2 YFSETQ. This CDR3 contains 15 residues. V lost 2 bases and J lost 9; bases outside the gene matches: 9. The DNA for the CDR3 is TGCGCCAGCAGCTTCTCACCGGGACAGGGGGCTAGGCAGTACTTC. Amino acid sequence: CASSFSPGQGARQYF. Full variable domain (remainder filled in from reference TRBV5-1 and TRBJ2-7): KAGVTQTPRYLIKTRGQQVTLSCSPISGHRSVSWYQQTPGQGLQFLFEYFSETQRNKGNFPGRFSGRQFSNSRSEMNVSTLELGDSALYLCASSFSPGQGARQYFGPGTRLTVT.

The CDR3 protein is CASSVAQGGTQYF. CDR3 sequence (DNA): TGTGCCAGCAGCGTAGCTCAGGGTGGTACGCAGTATTTT. The chain joins TRBV9 to TRBJ2-3, with D tentatively TRBD1 (5 bases). With 0 bases removed from V and 8 bases from J, the gap between germline ends came to 10 bases. The CDR3 covers 13 residues. Germline loops: CDR1 SGDLS, CDR2 YYNGEE.

The V and J genes are TRBV6-2 or TRBV6-3 and TRBJ2-1; TRBD1 might be the D (5 bases). The CDR3 covers 16 residues. Germline assignment: CDR1 MNHEY and CDR2 SVGEGT. Trimming removed 3 bases at V and 6 bases at J, with 18 bases between. The CDR3 reads CASSYVIGQGLNEQFF. The DNA for the CDR3 is TGTGCCAGCAGTTATGTGATAGGGCAGGGCCTCAATGAGCAGTTCTTC.